Shown below are 18 T cell receptor beta chains from a single sample sequenced in a study of blood T cell repertoires in COVID-19. Measured with immunoSEQ multiplex PCR; TCRdb has only the in-frame clones, and not every one. This table holds more than 95,000 clones, around 81% found once. Sequencing was done on a sample of peripheral blood. The receptor source for this set is a man aged 25-40 years with COVID-19, enrolled during active disease.

The V gene is TRBV5-1, the J gene TRBJ1-4, with 7 positions matching TRBD1. CDR3 size: 14 residues. Unmatched junction bases numbered 5, after V lost 4 bases and J lost 5 bases. Germline V gives CDR1 SGHRS, CDR2 YFSETQ. This CDR3 is CASSGGQQNEKLFF. The CDR3 DNA is TGCGCCAGCAGCGGGGGACAGCAAAATGAAAAACTGTTTTTT.

The rearrangement joins TRBV4-3 to TRBJ2-2, with 11 bases lining up with TRBD1. CDR1 and CDR2 (germline): LGHNA, YSLEER. This CDR3 has 16 amino acids. The V gene end was trimmed by 0 bases and the J gene end by 6 bases; junction bases not matched to a gene: 3. In DNA, the CDR3 is TGCGCCAGCAGCCAAGATACGGGACAGGGGGCCGGGGAGCTGTTTTTT. Protein product: CASSQDTGQGAGELFF.

The chain carries TRBV18 and TRBJ2-5; a possible D gene is TRBD2 (6 bases). The length of the CDR3 is 13 residues. Trimming stripped 1 base from V and 4 bases from J, with 7 bases between. From germline, CDR1 is KGHSH and CDR2 LQKENI. CDR3 nucleotides: TGTGCCAGCTCACCACGGGAGGTAGAGACCCAGTACTTC. Its protein is CASSPREVETQYF.

The rearrangement uses TRBV13 and TRBJ2-2; D call uncertain. Germline values: CDR1 PRHDT, CDR2 FYEKMQ (reference sequence). This CDR3 contains 12 residues. Trimming took 5 bases from V and 3 from J, leaving 4 bases between them. The CDR3 region is CASSLYTGELFF. The CDR3 nucleotides read TGTGCCAGCAGCCTATACACCGGGGAGCTGTTTTTT.

The CDR3 DNA follows: TGCGCCAGCAGCCAAGGGCTGGACAGGGGCACAGATACGCAGTATTTT. This codes for CASSQGLDRGTDTQYF. The chain has TRBV4-1 and TRBJ2-3, with 8 bases matching TRBD1. This CDR3 is 16 amino acids long. J gave up 1 base and V 1 base, and 4 bases lay outside the gene matches. Germline-derived CDR1 and CDR2 are MGHRA and YSYEKL.

This clone came up many times. The J gene is TRBJ2-2, the V gene TRBV6-6; TRBD1 matches at 7 bases. This CDR3 contains 14 residues. In germline, CDR1 is MNHNY, CDR2 SVGAGI (reference sequence). The V and J ends lost 10 bases and 4 bases, in that order; junction bases with no gene match: 9. The CDR3 coding sequence is TGTGCCACCACGTTTGCAGGGGGCACCGGGGAGCTGTTTTTT. It yields the protein CATTFAGGTGELFF.

The V and J genes are TRBV28 and TRBJ2-5; 7 nucleotides agree with TRBD1. Trimming at V came to 6 bases and at J to 0 bases, leaving 4 bases not matched to a gene. Germline values: CDR1 MDHEN, CDR2 SYDVKM. The CDR3 contains 14 residues. CDR3 in amino acids: CASRGGANQETQYF. The CDR3 nucleotides are TGTGCCAGCAGAGGGGGCGCGAACCAAGAGACCCAGTACTTC. The whole variable domain, remainder taken from reference TRBV28 and TRBJ2-5, is DVKVTQSSRYLVKRTGEKVFLECVQDMDHENMFWYRQDPGLGLRLIYFSYDVKMKEKGDIPEGYSVSREKKERFSLILESASTNQTSMYLCASRGGANQETQYFGPGTRLLVL.

This clone was detected once. The chain carries TRBV29-1 and TRBJ1-2, with D maybe TRBD1 (5 bases). The V end was cut by 4 bases, the J end by 2 bases, with 11 bases between. The germline CDR1 and CDR2 sequences are SQVTM and ANQGSEA. The CDR3 spans 13 residues. As DNA, the CDR3 is TGCAGCGTTGCAGACAGAGGAAACTATGGCTACACCTTC. Encoded protein: CSVADRGNYGYTF.

The V gene is TRBV4-3, the J gene TRBJ1-2; the match to TRBD1 covers 10 bases. CDR1 and CDR2 (germline): LGHNA, YSLEER. The V segment lost 4 bases and the J segment 4 bases; nucleotides outside the gene matches: 9. CDR3 length equals 16 residues. As DNA, the CDR3 is TGCGCCAGCAGCCTAGAGACAGGGGGCACGGGCTATGGCTACACCTTC. This gives the protein CASSLETGGTGYGYTF.

This clone was seen a handful of times. The chain links TRBV11-2 to TRBJ1-4; TRBD1 matches 7 bases. The trim removed 1 base at V and 0 bases at J, leaving 8 bases unmatched. This CDR3 spans 18 amino acids. From germline, CDR1 is SGHAT and CDR2 FQNNGV. CDR3 in amino acids: CASSLVRGGTATNEKLFF. CDR3 bases: TGTGCCAGCAGCTTAGTTAGGGGTGGGACAGCAACTAATGAAAAACTGTTTTTT.

V usage is TRBV2 and J usage is TRBJ1-2, with TRBD1 matching over 9 bases. Germline V gene sequence: CDR1 SNHLY, CDR2 FYNNEI. After removal of 6 bases from V and 8 bases from J, the junction contained 13 bases not matched to a gene. The CDR3 sequence is 15 residues long. CDR3 nucleotide sequence: TGTGCCAGCAGACTCACCCTGACAGGGGGTGGCGGCTACACCTTC. Residues: CASRLTLTGGGGYTF.

This chain links TRBV12-3 or TRBV12-4 with TRBJ2-1, with 8 bases lining up with TRBD1. The CDR3 sequence is 12 residues long. The V gene end was trimmed by 5 bases and the J gene end by 12 bases; junction bases not matched to a gene: 6. The CDR3 DNA follows: TGTGCCAGCAGTCTCGGACAGGGAAGGCAGTTCTTC. It encodes CASSLGQGRQFF.

The V gene is TRBV6-5, the J gene TRBJ1-4; D is uncertain. Trimming removed 3 bases at V and 7 bases at J, with 15 bases between. This CDR3 has 15 residues. Germline assignment: CDR1 MNHEY and CDR2 SVGAGI. This CDR3 is CASSYFRPPGEKLFF. The CDR3 DNA is TGTGCCAGCAGTTATTTTCGACCCCCGGGTGAAAAACTGTTTTTT.

The rearrangement links TRBV4-1 to TRBJ1-1; D not resolved. The CDR3 has 16 amino acids. The V end lost 5 bases, the J end lost 6 bases, and 22 bases lay between the germline ends. In germline, CDR1 is MGHRA, CDR2 YSYEKL. The CDR3 spells CASSGVGRTPHPEAFF. DNA of the CDR3: TGCGCCAGCAGCGGGGTAGGACGGACTCCTCACCCTGAAGCTTTCTTT.

The genes are TRBV4-2 and TRBJ1-3, with D possibly TRBD1 on 5 matching bases. Germline lookup yields CDR1 LGHNA and CDR2 YNFKEQ. V was trimmed by 3 bases and J by 2 bases, leaving 11 bases between them. This CDR3 is built from 15 residues. CDR3 DNA sequence: TGTGCCAGCAGCCACAGGGTTGCGGCTGGAAACACCATATATTTT. Its protein product is CASSHRVAAGNTIYF.

The chain carries TRBV2 and TRBJ2-2; 8 bases are shared with TRBD1. Germline values: CDR1 SNHLY, CDR2 FYNNEI. This CDR3 spans 16 amino acids. V lost 5 bases to trimming and J lost 2 bases; unmatched junction nucleotides: 7. Here the CDR3 reads CASSFRTGSNTGELFF. The CDR3 nucleotides read TGTGCCAGCAGTTTTCGGACAGGGAGTAACACCGGGGAGCTGTTTTTT.

The chain recombines TRBV9 with TRBJ2-7; TRBD1 might be the D (6 bases). CDR1 is SGDLS and CDR2 is YYNGEE in the germline V gene. The CDR3 contains 14 residues. V lost 0 bases to trimming and J lost 4 bases, with 11 bases between them. The chain's CDR3 is CASSVDGQIYEQYF. For the CDR3, the DNA is TGTGCCAGCAGCGTAGACGGACAGATTTACGAGCAGTACTTC.

The rearrangement uses TRBV7-2 and TRBJ1-2; TRBD1 aligns across 7 bases. The germline V gene encodes CDR1 SGHTA and CDR2 FQGNSA. Trimming took 5 bases from V and 5 from J; bases not matched to a gene: 5. This CDR3 spans 13 amino acids. CDR3 residues: CASSRDRAYGYTF. CDR3 DNA sequence: TGTGCCAGCAGCCGAGACAGGGCGTATGGCTACACCTTC.